This T cell receptor beta chain originates from a study of vaccination and CD4 T cells after COVID-19. Trimming at V came to 5 bases and at J to 4 bases, leaving 10 bases not matched to a gene. CDR3 length: 15 amino acids. Per the germline V gene, CDR1 is DFQATT and CDR2 is SNEGSKA (reference sequence). The treatment: roughly nine-day PBMC culture with coronavirus spike peptide pools or control peptides (ViraFEST assay). The Oncomine TCR Beta short-read assay sequenced DNA from cultured CD4+ T cells. Via MiXCR, TCRdb re-called the PCR reads, giving one row per CDR3 protein. The data show 15,000 to 20,000 distinct CDR3 sequences, 51% seen once. The table lists this clonotype with a few counts. The antigen is not known.

This sequence joins TRBV20-1 and TRBJ2-3; 9 nucleotides agree with TRBD2. This TCR was sampled from a human donor who had recovered from COVID-19. The sequences come from CD4+ T cells from blood, cultured in vitro, collected before SARS-CoV-2 vaccination. The CDR3 sequence: CSAAVAGDLADTQYF. The CDR3 DNA is TGCAGTGCTGCCGTAGCGGGAGACCTTGCAGATACGCAGTATTTT.